A single sample is the source of the 4 T cell receptor beta chains below, sequenced in a study of T-cell memory formation after mild COVID-19. TCRdb fed the 5' RACE reads into MiXCR, producing one record per CDR3 protein. The sample yields about 270,000 distinct CDR3 sequences, over 15% seen once. Input material: PBMCs or a T cell subset sorted from them (not recorded which). Source of these receptors: a man aged 18 to 29 who had mild COVID-19 (a few samples of this study predate the infection). Cell type and time point are not known.

CDR3 in amino acids: CASSFYLSGDTQYF. The CDR3 coding sequence is TGTGCCAGCAGCTTCTACCTTAGCGGGGATACGCAGTATTTT. The rearrangement links TRBV7-2 to TRBJ2-3, with 7 bases lining up with TRBD2. Germline V lookup: CDR1 SGHTA, CDR2 FQGNSA. The CDR3 has 14 residues. The junction had 6 bases not matched to a gene; V was cut back by 3 bases and J by 6 bases.

This clonotype was detected a few times. The rearrangement uses TRBV29-1 and TRBJ1-2, with no clear D. Germline lookup yields CDR1 SQVTM and CDR2 ANQGSEA. Trimming cost V 4 bases and J 2 bases, with 8 bases left between them. This CDR3 comprises 12 residues. The CDR3 DNA sequence: TGCAGCGTTGGAGGAGGGAACTATGGCTACACCTTC. Translated: CSVGGGNYGYTF.

The J gene is TRBJ1-1, the V gene TRBV5-1; D is unclear. Trimming stripped 4 bases from V and 1 base from J, with 11 bases between. The CDR3 has 14 amino acids. Germline CDR1 SGHRS, CDR2 YFSETQ. DNA for the CDR3: TGCGCCAGCAGCGCCCGTCCGGCGAACACTGAAGCTTTCTTT. Encoded protein: CASSARPANTEAFF.

This chain links TRBV5-1 with TRBJ2-3; 11 bases align to TRBD2. The CDR3 totals 16 residues. The germline CDR1 and CDR2 sequences are SGHRS and YFSETQ. The V segment lost 7 bases and the J segment 4 bases; nucleotides outside the gene matches: 11. The CDR3 protein is CASGPRLAGGSDTQYF. The CDR3 DNA sequence: TGCGCCAGCGGCCCCCGTCTAGCGGGGGGATCAGATACGCAGTATTTT.